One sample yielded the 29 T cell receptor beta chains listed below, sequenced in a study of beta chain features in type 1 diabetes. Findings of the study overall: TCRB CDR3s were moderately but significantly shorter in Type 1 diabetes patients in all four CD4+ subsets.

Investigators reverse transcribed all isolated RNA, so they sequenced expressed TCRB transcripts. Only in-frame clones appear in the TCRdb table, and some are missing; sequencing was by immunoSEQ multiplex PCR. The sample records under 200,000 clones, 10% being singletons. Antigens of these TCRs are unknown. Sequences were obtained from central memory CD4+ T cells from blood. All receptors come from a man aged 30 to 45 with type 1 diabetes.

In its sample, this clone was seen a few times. The CDR3 DNA follows: TGTGCCAGCTCACCATTTGAGGTGTCAACTAATGAAAAACTGTTTTTT. Its protein product is CASSPFEVSTNEKLFF. This rearrangement joins TRBV18 to TRBJ1-4; D uncertain. Germline V gene data show CDR1 as KGHSH and CDR2 as LQKENI. The CDR3 extends over 16 amino acids. V lost 2 bases and J lost 0, with 10 bases in between.

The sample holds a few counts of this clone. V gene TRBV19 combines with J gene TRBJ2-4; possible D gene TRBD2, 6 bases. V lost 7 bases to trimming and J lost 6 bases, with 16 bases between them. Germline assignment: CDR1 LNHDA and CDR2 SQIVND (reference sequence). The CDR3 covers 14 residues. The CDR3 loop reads CASIKRVVANIQYF. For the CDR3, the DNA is TGTGCCAGTATAAAGCGGGTCGTCGCAAACATTCAGTACTTC.

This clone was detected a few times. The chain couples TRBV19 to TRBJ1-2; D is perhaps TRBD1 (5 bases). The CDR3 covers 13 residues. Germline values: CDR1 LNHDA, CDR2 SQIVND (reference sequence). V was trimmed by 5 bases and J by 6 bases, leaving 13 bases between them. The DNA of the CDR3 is TGTGCCAGTAGTCAGCGACAGACGGATGGCTACACCTTC. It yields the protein CASSQRQTDGYTF.

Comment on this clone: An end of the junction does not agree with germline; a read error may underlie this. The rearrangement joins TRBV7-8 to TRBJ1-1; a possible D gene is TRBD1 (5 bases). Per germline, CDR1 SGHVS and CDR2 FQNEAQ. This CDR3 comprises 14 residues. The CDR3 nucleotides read TGTGCCAGCAGCCCCGCCAGGGAAGTCAGGGCCGTTTCGTTT. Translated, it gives CASSPAREVRAVSF.

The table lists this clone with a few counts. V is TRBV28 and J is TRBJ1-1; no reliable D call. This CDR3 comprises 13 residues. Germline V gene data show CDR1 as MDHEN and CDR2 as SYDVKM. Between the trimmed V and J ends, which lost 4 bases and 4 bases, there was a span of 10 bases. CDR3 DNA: TGTGCCAGCAGTTCGGTCGAGGGCACTGAAGCTTTCTTT. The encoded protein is CASSSVEGTEAFF.

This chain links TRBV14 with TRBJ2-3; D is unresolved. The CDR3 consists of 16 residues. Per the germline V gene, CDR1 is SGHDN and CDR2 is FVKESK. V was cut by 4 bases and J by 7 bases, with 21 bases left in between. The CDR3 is CASSPRRGIEPYTQYF. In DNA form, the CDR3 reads TGTGCCAGCAGCCCTCGTAGAGGTATAGAACCGTATACGCAGTATTTT.

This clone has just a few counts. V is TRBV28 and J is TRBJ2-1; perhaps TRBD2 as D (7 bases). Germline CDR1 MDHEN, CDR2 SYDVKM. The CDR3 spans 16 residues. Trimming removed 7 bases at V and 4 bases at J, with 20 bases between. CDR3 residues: CASIGGGGSKYNEQFF. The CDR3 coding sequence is TGTGCCAGCATCGGGGGAGGGGGGTCAAAGTACAATGAGCAGTTCTTC.

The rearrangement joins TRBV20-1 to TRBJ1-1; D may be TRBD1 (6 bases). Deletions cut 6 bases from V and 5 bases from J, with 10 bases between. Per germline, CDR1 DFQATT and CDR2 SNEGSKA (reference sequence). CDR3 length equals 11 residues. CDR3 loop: CSAYRGTEAFF. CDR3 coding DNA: TGCAGTGCCTATAGGGGGACTGAAGCTTTCTTT.

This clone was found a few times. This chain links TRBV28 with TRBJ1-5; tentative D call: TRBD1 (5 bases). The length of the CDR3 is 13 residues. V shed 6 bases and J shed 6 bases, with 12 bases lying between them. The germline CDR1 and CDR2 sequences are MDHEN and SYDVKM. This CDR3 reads CASSYSRGQPQHF. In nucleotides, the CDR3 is TGTGCCAGCAGCTACTCAAGGGGTCAGCCCCAGCATTTT.

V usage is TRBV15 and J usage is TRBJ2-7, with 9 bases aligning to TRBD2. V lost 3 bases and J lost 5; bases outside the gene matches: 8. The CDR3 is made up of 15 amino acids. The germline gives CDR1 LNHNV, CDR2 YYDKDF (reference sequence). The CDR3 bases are TGTGCCACCAGCAGCTATAGCGGGAGAGGCGACGAGCAGTACTTC. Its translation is CATSSYSGRGDEQYF.

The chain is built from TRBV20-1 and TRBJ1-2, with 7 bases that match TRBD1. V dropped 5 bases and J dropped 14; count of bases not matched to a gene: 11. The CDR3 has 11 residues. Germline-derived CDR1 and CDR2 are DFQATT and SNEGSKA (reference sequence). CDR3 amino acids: CSAPGTDFLTF. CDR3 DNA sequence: TGCAGTGCTCCCGGGACAGATTTTCTTACCTTC.

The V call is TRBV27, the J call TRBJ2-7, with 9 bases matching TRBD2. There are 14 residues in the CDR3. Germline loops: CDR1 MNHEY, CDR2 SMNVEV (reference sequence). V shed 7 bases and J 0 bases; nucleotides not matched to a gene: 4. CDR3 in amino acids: CASNLAGNSYEQYF. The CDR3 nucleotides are TGTGCCAGCAACCTAGCGGGAAACTCCTACGAGCAGTACTTC.

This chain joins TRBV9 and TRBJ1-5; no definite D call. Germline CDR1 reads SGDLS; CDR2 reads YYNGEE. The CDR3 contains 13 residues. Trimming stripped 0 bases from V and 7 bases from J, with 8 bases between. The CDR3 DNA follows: TGTGCCAGCAGCGTAGATATGGAGCAGCCCCAGCATTTT. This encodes CASSVDMEQPQHF.

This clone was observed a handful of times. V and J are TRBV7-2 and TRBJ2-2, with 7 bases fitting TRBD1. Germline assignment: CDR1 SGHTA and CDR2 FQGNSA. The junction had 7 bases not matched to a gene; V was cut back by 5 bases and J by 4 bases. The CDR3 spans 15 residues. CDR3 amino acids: CASSPTGVGTGELFF. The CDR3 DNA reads TGTGCCAGCAGCCCAACAGGGGTAGGCACCGGGGAGCTGTTTTTT.

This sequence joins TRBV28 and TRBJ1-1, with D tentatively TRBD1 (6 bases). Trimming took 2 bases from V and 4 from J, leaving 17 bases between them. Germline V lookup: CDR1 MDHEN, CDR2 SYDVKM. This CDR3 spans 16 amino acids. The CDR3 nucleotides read TGTGCCAGCAGTTTAGAGGGCCAGGGGACCTCCACTGAAGCTTTCTTT. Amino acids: CASSLEGQGTSTEAFF.

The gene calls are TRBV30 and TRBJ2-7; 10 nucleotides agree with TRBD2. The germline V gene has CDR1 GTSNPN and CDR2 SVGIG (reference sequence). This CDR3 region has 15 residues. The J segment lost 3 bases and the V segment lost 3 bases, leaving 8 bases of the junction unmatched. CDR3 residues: CAWRYPSGGFYEQYF. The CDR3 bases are TGTGCCTGGAGATACCCTAGCGGGGGCTTCTACGAGCAGTACTTC. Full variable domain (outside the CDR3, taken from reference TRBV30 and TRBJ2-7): SQTIHQWPATLVQPVGSPLSLECTVEGTSNPNLYWYRQAAGRGLQLLFYSVGIGQISSEVPQNLSASRPQDRQFILSSKKLLLSDSGFYLCAWRYPSGGFYEQYFGPGTRLTVT.

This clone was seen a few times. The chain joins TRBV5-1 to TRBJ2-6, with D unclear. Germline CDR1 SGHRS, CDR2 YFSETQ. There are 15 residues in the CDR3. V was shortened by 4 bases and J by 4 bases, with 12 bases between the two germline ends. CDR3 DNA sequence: TGCGCCAGCAGCCCGAGGCCAGAGGGGGCCAACGTCCTGACTTTC. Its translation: CASSPRPEGANVLTF.

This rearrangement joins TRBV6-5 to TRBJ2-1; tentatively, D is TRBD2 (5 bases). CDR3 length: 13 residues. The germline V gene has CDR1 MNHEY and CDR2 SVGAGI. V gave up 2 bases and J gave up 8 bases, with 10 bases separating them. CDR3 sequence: CASSYPNGDEQFF. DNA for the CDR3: TGTGCCAGCAGTTACCCCAACGGGGATGAGCAGTTCTTC.

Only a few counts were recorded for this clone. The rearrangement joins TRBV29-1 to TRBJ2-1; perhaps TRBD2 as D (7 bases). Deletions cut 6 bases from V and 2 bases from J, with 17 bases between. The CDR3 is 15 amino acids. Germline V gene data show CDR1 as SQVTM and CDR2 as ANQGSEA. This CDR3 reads CSVRVRGGTYNEQFF. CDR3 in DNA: TGCAGCGTCCGGGTAAGGGGGGGTACCTACAATGAGCAGTTCTTC.

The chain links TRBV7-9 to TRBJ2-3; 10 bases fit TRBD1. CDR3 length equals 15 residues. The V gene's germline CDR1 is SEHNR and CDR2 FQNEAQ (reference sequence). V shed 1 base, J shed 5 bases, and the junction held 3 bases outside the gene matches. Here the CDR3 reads CASSLGTGGGDTQYF. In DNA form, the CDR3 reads TGTGCCAGCAGCTTAGGGACAGGGGGAGGAGATACGCAGTATTTT. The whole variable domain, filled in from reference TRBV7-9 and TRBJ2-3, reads DTGVSQNPRHKITKRGQNVTFRCDPISEHNRLYWYRQTLGQGPEFLTYFQNEAQLEKSRLLSDRFSAERPKGSFSTLEIQRTEQGDSAMYLCASSLGTGGGDTQYFGPGTRLTVL.

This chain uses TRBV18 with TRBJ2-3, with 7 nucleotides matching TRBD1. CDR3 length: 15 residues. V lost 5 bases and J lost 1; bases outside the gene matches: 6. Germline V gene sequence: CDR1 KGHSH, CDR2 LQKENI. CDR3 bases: TGTGCCAGCTCATCGGGACAGATGGGCACAGATACGCAGTATTTT. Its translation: CASSSGQMGTDTQYF.

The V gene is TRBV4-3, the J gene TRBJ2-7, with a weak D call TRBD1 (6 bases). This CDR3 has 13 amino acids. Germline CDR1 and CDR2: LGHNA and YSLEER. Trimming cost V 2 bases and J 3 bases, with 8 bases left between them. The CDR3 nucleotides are TGCGCCAGCAGCCAACAACAGGGCTACGAGCAGTACTTC. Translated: CASSQQQGYEQYF.

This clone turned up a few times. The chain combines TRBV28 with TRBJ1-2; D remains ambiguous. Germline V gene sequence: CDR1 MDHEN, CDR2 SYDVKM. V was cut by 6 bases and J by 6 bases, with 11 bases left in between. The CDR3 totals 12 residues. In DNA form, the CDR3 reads TGTGCCAGCAGCCAGGCGGGGAATGGCTACACCTTC. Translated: CASSQAGNGYTF.

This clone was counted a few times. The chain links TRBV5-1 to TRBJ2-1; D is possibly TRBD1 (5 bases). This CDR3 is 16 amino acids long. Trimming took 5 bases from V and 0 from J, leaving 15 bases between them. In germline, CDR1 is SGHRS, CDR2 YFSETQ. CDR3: CASSTWIGASYNEQFF. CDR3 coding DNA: TGCGCCAGCAGTACCTGGATAGGGGCCTCCTACAATGAGCAGTTCTTC. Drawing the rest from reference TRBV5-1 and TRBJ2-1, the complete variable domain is KAGVTQTPRYLIKTRGQQVTLSCSPISGHRSVSWYQQTPGQGLQFLFEYFSETQRNKGNFPGRFSGRQFSNSRSEMNVSTLELGDSALYLCASSTWIGASYNEQFFGPGTRLTVL.

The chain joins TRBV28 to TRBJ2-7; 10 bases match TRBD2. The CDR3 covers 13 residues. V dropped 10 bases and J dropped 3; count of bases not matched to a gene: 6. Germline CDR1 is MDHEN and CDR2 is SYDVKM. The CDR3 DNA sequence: TGTGCCACCGAGCGGGAGGGCCTCTACGAGCAGTACTTC. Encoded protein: CATEREGLYEQYF.

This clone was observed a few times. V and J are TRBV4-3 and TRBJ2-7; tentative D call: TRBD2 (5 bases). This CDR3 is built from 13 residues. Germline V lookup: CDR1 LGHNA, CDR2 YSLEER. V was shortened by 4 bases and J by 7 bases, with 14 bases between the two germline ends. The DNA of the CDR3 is TGCGCCAGCAGCCGCCCGGGGATGGGGGAGCAGTACTTC. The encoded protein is CASSRPGMGEQYF.

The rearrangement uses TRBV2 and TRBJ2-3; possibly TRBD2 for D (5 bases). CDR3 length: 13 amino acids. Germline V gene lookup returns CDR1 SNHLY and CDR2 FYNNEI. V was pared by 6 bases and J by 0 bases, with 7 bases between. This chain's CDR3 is CASSGVSTDTQYF. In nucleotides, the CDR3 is TGTGCCAGCAGCGGGGTTAGCACAGATACGCAGTATTTT.

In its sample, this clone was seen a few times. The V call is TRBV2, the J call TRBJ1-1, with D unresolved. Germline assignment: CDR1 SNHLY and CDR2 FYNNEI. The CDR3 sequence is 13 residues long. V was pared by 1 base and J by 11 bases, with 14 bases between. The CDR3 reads CASSEEGRLMAFF. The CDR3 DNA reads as TGTGCCAGCAGTGAAGAAGGGAGGCTGATGGCTTTCTTT. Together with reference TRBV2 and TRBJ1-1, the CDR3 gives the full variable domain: EPEVTQTPSHQVTQMGQEVILRCVPISNHLYFYWYRQILGQKVEFLVSFYNNEISEKSEIFDDQFSVERPDGSNFTLKIRSTKLEDSAMYFCASSEEGRLMAFFGQGTRLTVV.

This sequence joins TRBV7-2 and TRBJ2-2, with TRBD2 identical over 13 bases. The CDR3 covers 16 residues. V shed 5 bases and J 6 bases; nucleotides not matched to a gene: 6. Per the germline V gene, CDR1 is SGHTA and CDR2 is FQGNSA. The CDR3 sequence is CASSPTSGRASGELFF. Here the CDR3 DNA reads TGTGCCAGCAGCCCTACTAGCGGGAGGGCGTCCGGGGAGCTGTTTTTT.